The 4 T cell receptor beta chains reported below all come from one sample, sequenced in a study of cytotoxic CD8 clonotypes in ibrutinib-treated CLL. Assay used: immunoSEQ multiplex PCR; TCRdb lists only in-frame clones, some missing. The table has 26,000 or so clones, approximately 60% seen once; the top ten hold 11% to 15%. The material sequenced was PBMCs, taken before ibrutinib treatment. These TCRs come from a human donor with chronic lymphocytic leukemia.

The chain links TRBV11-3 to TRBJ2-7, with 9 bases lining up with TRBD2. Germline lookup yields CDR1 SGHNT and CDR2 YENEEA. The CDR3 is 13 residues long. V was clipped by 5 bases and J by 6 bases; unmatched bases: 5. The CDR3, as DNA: TGTGCCAGCAGCCAAGGGACTAGCTCCGAGCAGTACTTC. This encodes CASSQGTSSEQYF.

The CDR3 loop reads CASSPGFISFYEQYF. DNA of the CDR3: TGTGCCAGCAGCCCCGGTTTCATTTCCTTCTACGAGCAGTACTTC. The chain employs TRBV11-2 and TRBJ2-7; no reliable D call. The CDR3 is 15 residues long. The ends were cut back, 5 bases at V and 3 bases at J, with 17 bases in the middle. Per germline, CDR1 SGHAT and CDR2 FQNNGV.

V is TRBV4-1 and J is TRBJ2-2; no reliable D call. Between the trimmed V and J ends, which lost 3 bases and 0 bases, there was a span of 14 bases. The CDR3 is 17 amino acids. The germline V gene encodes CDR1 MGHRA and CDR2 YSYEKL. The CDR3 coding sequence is TGCGCCAGCAGCCATCCCCCCCATTTAACGAACACCGGGGAGCTGTTTTTT. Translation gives CASSHPPHLTNTGELFF.

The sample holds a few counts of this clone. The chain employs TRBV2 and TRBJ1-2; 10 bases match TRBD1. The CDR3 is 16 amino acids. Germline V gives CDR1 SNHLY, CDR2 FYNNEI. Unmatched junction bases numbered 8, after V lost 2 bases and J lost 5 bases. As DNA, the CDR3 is TGTGCCAGCAGTGAAAGGAGGACAGGGGGTTGGTATGGCTACACCTTC. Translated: CASSERRTGGWYGYTF.